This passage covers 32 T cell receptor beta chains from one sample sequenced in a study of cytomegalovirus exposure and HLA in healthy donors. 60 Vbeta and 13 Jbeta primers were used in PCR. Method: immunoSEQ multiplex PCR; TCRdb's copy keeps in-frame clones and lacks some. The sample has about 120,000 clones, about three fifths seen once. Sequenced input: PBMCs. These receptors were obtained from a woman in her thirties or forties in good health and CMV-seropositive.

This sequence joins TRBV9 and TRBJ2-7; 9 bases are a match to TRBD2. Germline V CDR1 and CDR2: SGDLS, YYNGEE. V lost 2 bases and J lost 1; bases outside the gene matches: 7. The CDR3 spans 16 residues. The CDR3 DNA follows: TGTGCCAGCAGCGTTGGGATAGCGGGGGCTTCCTACGAGCAGTACTTC. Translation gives CASSVGIAGASYEQYF.

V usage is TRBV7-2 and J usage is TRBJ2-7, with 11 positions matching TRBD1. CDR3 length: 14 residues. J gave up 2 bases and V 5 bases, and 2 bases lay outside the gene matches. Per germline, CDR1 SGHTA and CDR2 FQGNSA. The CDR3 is CASSPGQGAYEQYF. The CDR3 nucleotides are TGTGCCAGCAGCCCGGGACAGGGGGCCTACGAGCAGTACTTC. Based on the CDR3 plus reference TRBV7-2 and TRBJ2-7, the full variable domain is GAGVSQSPSNKVTEKGKDVELRCDPISGHTALYWYRQSLGQGLEFLIYFQGNSAPDKSGLPSDRFSAERTGGSVSTLTIQRTQQEDSAVYLCASSPGQGAYEQYFGPGTRLTVT.

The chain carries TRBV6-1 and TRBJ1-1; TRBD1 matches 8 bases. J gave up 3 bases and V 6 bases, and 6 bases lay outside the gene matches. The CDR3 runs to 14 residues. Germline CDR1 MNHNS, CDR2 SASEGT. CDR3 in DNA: TGTGCCAGCAGGTGGACAGGGACGGACACTGAAGCTTTCTTT. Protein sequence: CASRWTGTDTEAFF.

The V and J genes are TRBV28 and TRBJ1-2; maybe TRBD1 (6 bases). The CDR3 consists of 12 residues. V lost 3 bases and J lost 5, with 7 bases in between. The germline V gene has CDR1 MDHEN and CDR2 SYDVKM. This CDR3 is CASSFQGYGYTF. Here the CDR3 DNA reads TGTGCCAGCAGTTTCCAGGGGTATGGCTACACCTTC.

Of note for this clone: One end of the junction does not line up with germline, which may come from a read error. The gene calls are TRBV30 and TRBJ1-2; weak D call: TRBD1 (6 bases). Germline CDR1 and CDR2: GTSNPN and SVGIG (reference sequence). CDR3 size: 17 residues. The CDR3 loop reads CAWSLTLTGNPNYGYPF. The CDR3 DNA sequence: TGTGCCTGGAGTCTAACCTTGACAGGAAATCCTAACTATGGCTACCCCTTC. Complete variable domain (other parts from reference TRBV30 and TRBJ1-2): SQTIHQWPATLVQPVGSPLSLECTVEGTSNPNLYWYRQAAGRGLQLLFYSVGIGQISSEVPQNLSASRPQDRQFILSSKKLLLSDSGFYLCAWSLTLTGNPNYGYPFGSGTRLTVV.

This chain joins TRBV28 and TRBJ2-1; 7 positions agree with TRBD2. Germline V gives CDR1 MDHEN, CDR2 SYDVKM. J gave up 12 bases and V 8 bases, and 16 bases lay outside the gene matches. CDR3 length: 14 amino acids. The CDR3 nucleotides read TGTGCCAGCGGCTTGGGGGGAGGGAGAGGTGTGCAGTTCTTC. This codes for CASGLGGGRGVQFF.

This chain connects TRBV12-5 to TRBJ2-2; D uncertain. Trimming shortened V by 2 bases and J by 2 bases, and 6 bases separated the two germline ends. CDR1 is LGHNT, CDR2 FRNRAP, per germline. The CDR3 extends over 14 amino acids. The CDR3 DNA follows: TGTGCTAGTGGTTTGTTGGCCAACACCGGGGAGCTGTTTTTT. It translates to CASGLLANTGELFF.

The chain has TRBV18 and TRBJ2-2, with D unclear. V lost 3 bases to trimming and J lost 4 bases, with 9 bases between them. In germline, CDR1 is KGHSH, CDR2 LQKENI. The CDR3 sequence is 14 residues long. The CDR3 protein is CASSPPELTGELFF. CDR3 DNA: TGTGCCAGCTCACCGCCGGAGCTCACCGGGGAGCTGTTTTTT.

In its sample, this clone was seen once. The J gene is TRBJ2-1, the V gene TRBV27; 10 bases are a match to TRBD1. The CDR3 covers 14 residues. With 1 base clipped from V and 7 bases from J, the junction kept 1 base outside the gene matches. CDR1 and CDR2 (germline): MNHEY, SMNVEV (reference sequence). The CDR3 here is CASSLWDRGNEQFF. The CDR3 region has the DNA TGTGCCAGCAGTTTATGGGACAGGGGAAATGAGCAGTTCTTC.

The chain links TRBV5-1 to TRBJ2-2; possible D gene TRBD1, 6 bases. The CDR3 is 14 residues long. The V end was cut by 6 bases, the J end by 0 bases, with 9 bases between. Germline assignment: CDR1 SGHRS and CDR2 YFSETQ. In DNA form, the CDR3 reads TGCGCCAGCAAAGACAGGACGAACACCGGGGAGCTGTTTTTT. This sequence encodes CASKDRTNTGELFF.

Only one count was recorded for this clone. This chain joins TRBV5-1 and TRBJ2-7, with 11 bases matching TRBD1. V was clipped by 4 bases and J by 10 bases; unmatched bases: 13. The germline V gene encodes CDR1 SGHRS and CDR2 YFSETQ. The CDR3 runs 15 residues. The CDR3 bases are TGCGCCAGCAGCCCGGGCGGGGGGACAGGGGGATATCAGTACTTC. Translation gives CASSPGGGTGGYQYF.

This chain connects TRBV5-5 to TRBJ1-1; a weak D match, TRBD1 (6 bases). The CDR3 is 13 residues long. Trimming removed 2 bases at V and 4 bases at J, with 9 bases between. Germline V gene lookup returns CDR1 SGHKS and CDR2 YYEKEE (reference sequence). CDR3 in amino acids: CASSLQGPTEAFF. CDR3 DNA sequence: TGTGCCAGCAGCTTACAGGGTCCCACTGAAGCTTTCTTT.

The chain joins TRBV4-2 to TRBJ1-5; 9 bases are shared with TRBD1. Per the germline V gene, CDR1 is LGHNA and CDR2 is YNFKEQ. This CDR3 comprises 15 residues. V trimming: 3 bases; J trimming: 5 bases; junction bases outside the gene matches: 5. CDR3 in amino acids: CASSQGQGADQPQHF. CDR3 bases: TGTGCCAGCAGCCAGGGACAGGGTGCGGATCAGCCCCAGCATTTT.

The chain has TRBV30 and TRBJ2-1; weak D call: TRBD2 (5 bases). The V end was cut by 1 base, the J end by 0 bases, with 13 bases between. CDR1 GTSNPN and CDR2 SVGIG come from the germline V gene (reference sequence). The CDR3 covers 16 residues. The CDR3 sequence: CAWSGSGISSYNEQFF. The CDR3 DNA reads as TGTGCCTGGAGTGGTTCCGGGATTAGCTCCTACAATGAGCAGTTCTTC.

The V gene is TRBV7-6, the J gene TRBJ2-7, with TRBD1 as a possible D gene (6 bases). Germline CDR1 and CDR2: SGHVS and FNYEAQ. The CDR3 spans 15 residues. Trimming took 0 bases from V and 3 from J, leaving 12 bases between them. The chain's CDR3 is CASSLAGASIYEQYF. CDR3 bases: TGTGCCAGCAGCTTAGCGGGGGCTTCCATCTACGAGCAGTACTTC.

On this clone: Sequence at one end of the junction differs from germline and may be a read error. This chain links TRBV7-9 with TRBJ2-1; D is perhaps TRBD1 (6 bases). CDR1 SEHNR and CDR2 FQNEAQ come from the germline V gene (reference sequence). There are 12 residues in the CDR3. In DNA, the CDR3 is TGTTCCAGCAGCCGACCACAGGGTTTTGTTTTCTTC. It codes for CSSSRPQGFVFF.

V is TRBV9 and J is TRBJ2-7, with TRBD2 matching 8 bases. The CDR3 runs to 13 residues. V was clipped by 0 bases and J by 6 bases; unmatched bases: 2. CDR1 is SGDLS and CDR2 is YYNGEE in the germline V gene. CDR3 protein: CASSVVAGGEQYF. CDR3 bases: TGTGCCAGCAGCGTAGTTGCGGGAGGCGAGCAGTACTTC.

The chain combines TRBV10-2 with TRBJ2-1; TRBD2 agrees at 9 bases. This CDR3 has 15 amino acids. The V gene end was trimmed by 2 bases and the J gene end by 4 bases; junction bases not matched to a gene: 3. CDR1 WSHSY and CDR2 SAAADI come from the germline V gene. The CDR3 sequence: CASSEGTSRYNEQFF. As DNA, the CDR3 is TGCGCCAGCAGTGAGGGGACTAGCCGTTACAATGAGCAGTTCTTC.

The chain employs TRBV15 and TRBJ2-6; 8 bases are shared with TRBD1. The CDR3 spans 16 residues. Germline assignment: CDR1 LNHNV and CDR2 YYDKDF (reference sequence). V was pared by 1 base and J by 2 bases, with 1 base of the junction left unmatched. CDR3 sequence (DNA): TGTGCCACCAGCAGAGCAGGGGGCGCTGGGGCCAACGTCCTGACTTTC. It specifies CATSRAGGAGANVLTF.

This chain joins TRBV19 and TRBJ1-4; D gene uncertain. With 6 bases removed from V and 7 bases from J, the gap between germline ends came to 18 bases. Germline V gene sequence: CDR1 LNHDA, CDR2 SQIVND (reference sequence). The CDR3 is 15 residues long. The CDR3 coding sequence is TGTGCCAGTAGACCTTTCGGGTCGCTGGCTGAAAAACTGTTTTTT. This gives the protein CASRPFGSLAEKLFF.

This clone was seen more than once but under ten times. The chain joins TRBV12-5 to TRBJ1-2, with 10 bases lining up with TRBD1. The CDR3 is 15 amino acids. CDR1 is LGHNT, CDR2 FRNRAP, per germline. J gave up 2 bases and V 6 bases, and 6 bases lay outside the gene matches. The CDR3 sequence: CASGRGTGANYGYTF. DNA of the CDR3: TGTGCTAGTGGCCGCGGGACAGGGGCCAACTATGGCTACACCTTC. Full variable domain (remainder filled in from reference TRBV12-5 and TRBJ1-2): DARVTQTPRHKVTEMGQEVTMRCQPILGHNTVFWYRQTMMQGLELLAYFRNRAPLDDSGMPKDRFSAEMPDATLATLKIQPSEPRDSAVYFCASGRGTGANYGYTFGSGTRLTVV.

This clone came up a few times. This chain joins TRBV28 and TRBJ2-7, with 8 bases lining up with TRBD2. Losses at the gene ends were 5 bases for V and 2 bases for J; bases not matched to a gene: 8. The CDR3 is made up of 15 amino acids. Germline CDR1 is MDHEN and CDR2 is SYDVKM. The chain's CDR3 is CASSILAGPAYEQYF. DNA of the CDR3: TGTGCCAGCAGTATTCTAGCGGGCCCAGCCTACGAGCAGTACTTC.

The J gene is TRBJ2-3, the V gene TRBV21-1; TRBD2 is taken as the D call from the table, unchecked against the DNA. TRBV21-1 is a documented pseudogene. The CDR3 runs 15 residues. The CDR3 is CASSLKAYSTDTQYF. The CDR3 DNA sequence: TGTGCCAGCAGCTTGAAAGCGTATAGCACAGATACGCAGTATTTT.

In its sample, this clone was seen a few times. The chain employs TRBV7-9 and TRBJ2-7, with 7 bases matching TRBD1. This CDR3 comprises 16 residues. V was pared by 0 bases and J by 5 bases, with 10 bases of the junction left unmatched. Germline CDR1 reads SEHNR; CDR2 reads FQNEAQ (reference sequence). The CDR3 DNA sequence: TGTGCCAGCAGCTTAGCCCACACCGGGACAGAAAACGAGCAGTACTTC. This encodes CASSLAHTGTENEQYF.

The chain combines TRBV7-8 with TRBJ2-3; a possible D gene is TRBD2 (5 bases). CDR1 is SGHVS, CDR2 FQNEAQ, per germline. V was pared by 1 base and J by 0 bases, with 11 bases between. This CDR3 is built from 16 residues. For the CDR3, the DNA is TGTGCCAGCAGCTTAGGGGCTAGCCTTAGCACAGATACGCAGTATTTT. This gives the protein CASSLGASLSTDTQYF. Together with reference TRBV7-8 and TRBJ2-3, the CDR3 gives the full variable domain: GAGVSQSPRYKVAKRGQDVALRCDPISGHVSLFWYQQALGQGPEFLTYFQNEAQLDKSGLPSDRFFAERPEGSVSTLKIQRTQQEDSAVYLCASSLGASLSTDTQYFGPGTRLTVL.

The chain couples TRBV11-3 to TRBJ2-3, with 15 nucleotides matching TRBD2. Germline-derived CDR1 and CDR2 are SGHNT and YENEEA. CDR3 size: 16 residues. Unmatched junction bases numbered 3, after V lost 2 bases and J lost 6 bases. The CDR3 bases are TGTGCCAGCAGCTTAACAGGACTAGCGGGAGGGGATACGCAGTATTTT. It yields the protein CASSLTGLAGGDTQYF.

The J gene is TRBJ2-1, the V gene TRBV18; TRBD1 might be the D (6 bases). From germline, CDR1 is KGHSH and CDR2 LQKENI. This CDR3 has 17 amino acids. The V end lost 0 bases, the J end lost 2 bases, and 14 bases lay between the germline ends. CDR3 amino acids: CASSPPSRGLAYNEQFF. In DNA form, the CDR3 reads TGTGCCAGCTCACCACCGTCTAGGGGGTTAGCCTACAATGAGCAGTTCTTC.

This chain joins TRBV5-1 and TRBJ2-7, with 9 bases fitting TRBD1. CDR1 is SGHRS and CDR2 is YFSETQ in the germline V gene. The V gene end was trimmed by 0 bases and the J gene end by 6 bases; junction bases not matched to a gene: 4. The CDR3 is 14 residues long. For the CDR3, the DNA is TGCGCCAGCAGCTTGGACAGGGGGCTTTCCGAGCAGTACTTC. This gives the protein CASSLDRGLSEQYF.

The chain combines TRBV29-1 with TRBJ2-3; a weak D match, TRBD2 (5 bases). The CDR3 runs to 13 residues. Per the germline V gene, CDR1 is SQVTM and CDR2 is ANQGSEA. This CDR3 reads CANGELEGDTQYF. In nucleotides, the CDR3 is TGCGCGAACGGGGAGCTAGAGGGAGATACGCAGTATTTT.

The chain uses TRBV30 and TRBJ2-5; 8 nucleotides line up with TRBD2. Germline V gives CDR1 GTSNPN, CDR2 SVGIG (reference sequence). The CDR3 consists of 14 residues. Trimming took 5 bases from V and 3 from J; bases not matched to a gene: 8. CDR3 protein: CAWGGKAGEETQYF. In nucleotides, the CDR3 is TGTGCCTGGGGGGGGAAAGCGGGGGAAGAGACCCAGTACTTC.

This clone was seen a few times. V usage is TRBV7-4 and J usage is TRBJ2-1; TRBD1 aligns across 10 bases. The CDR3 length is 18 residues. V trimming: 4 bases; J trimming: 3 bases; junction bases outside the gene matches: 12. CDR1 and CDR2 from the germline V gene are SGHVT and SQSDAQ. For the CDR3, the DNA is TGTGCCAGCAGCTCAACCGGGACAGGGGCGGGTAACTACAATGAGCAGTTCTTC. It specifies CASSSTGTGAGNYNEQFF.

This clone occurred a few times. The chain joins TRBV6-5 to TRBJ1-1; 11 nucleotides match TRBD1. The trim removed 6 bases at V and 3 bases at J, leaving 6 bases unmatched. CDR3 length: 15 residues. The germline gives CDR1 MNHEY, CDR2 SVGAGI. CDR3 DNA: TGTGCCAGCAGCAACCCGGGACAGGGGGACACTGAAGCTTTCTTT. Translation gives CASSNPGQGDTEAFF.